This is a list of T cell receptor beta chains from one sample in a study of cytomegalovirus exposure and HLA in healthy donors. Libraries were prepared by immunoSEQ multiplex PCR; TCRdb keeps only in-frame clonotypes and omits some of them. The data contain some 120,000 clones, more than 75% of them singletons. Sample: PBMCs. The source of these receptors is a man in his forties in good health and CMV-seronegative. Both conserved end residues are part of each CDR3. A D gene is named only where the DNA matches it firmly. Size is omitted from some rows. Given values are once, few, many or a class for expanded clones.

TRBV21-1	-	TRBJ2-6	-	TGTGCCAGCGTATCCCGGGAGCCAGGGCTCGATTGGGCTAATGACTCTGGGGCCAACGTCCTGACTTTC	CASVSREPGLDWANDSGANVLTF
TRBV7-8	-	TRBJ1-1	-	TGTGCCAGCAGCGTGCAAATGGGGGCGAACACTGAAGCTTTCTTT	CASSVQMGANTEAFF
TRBV6-1	-	TRBJ1-5	TRBD1	TGTGCCAGCACCGGGACAGGGTCTAATCAGCCCCAGCATTTT	CASTGTGSNQPQHF
TRBV4-2	-	TRBJ1-5	-	TGTGCCAGCAGCCAAGGGGGGGGTCAGCCCCAGCATTTT	CASSQGGGQPQHF
TRBV6-1	few	TRBJ2-2	TRBD1	TGTGCCAGCGGGGGACAGGGGTCCACCGGGGAGCTGTTTTTT	CASGGQGSTGELFF
TRBV7-9	-	TRBJ1-2	TRBD1	TGTGCCAGCAGCTTAGTAGAAGGGACAGGGGGCCTCTATGGCTACACCTTC	CASSLVEGTGGLYGYTF
TRBV2	-	TRBJ1-5	TRBD1	TGTGCCAGCAGAGGGACAGGAGATCAGCCCCAGCATTTT	CASRGTGDQPQHF
TRBV4-3	-	TRBJ2-3	TRBD1	TGCGCCAGCAGCCAAGATGCACAGGGGGTTTCAGATACGCAGTATTTT	CASSQDAQGVSDTQYF
TRBV6-5	few	TRBJ1-1	-	TGTGCCAGCAGTTACTCGTCCCAGAACATGAACACTGAAGCTTTCTTT	CASSYSSQNMNTEAFF
TRBV7-2	-	TRBJ1-2	-	TGTGCCAGCAGCTTAAAGCCCGGGGAGGGGCATGGCTACACCTTC	CASSLKPGEGHGYTF
TRBV7-8	few	TRBJ2-7	-	TGTGCCAGCAGCTTAGGATTAGGGCGGGCTTCTAGGTCCTACGAGCAGTACTTC	CASSLGLGRASRSYEQYF
TRBV13	-	TRBJ2-1	TRBD2	TGTGCCAGCGCACCGGGGGGCAATGAGCAGTTCTTC	CASAPGGNEQFF
TRBV9	-	TRBJ2-1	TRBD2	TGTGCCAGCAGCGTAGCCCCTCTAGCGGGGGCCAACAATGAGCAGTTCTTC	CASSVAPLAGANNEQFF
TRBV6-5	-	TRBJ1-1	TRBD1	TGTGCCAGCAGTTACGCACCCGACAGGGGAACGCAAGCTTTCTTT	CASSYAPDRGTQAFF
TRBV19	-	TRBJ2-2	TRBD2	TGTGCCAGTAGTGCGGGACTACGTGCCACCGGGGAGCTGTTTTTT	CASSAGLRATGELFF
TRBV15	-	TRBJ2-5	-	TGTGCCACCAGCAGAGATCCTCGTGGGCCGGCCGGGACCCAGTACTTC	CATSRDPRGPAGTQYF
TRBV7-3	few	TRBJ2-2	-	TGTGCCAGCAGTTGGGACATCTCCACCGGGGAGCTGTTTTTT	CASSWDISTGELFF
TRBV7-9	-	TRBJ1-5	TRBD1	TGTGCCAGCAGCTCAGGAACCGGGACAGGTATTGAACTTCGGCATTTT	CASSSGTGTGIELRHF
TRBV2	-	TRBJ2-5	TRBD2	TGTGCCAGCAGTGTCGGGGCTAGCGGGGAAGAGACCCAGTACTTC	CASSVGASGEETQYF
TRBV7-7	-	TRBJ2-5	TRBD2	TGTGCCAGCAGCTCGACTAGCGGGGGGGAGACCCAGTACTTC	CASSSTSGGETQYF
TRBV2	-	TRBJ1-2	TRBD1	TGTGCCAGCAGTGTGGGACAGGGCAACTATGGCTACACCTTC	CASSVGQGNYGYTF
TRBV18	-	TRBJ2-3	TRBD2	TGTGCCAGCTCACCTGGGACTAGCGGGGGGACAGATACGCAGTATTTT	CASSPGTSGGTDTQYF